This entry lists 5 T cell receptor beta chains sequenced from one sample in a study of shared clonotypes between healthy human individuals. Sequenced by immunoSEQ multiplex PCR; TCRdb stores in-frame clones only, minus some. The table lists millions of clones, 85% to 95% of them singletons. The sample taken for sequencing was naive CD4+ T cells sorted from blood. Subset indicated: CD45RA+ positively selected. These receptors were collected from a man between 18 and 29 years old in good health.

The chain employs TRBV11-2 and TRBJ2-5; possible D gene TRBD1, 5 bases. Germline CDR1 SGHAT, CDR2 FQNNGV. The CDR3 has 15 residues. The V end was cut by 6 bases, the J end by 0 bases, with 14 bases between. This CDR3 is CASRSGNTYQETQYF. The CDR3 DNA reads as TGTGCCAGCAGGTCAGGGAACACGTACCAAGAGACCCAGTACTTC.

A note on this clone: Other nucleotide sequences from this sample produce the same CDR3. The chain couples TRBV10-3 to TRBJ1-2; 7 bases match TRBD1. V lost 3 bases, J lost 3 bases, and 1 base stayed unmatched. This CDR3 is built from 13 residues. CDR1 and CDR2 (germline): ENHRY, SYGVKD. The chain's CDR3 is CAISEGQDYGYTF. The CDR3 DNA reads as TGTGCCATCAGTGAAGGACAGGACTATGGCTACACCTTC.

The chain couples TRBV30 to TRBJ2-5, with TRBD2 matching 12 bases. The junction had 6 bases not matched to a gene; V was cut back by 4 bases and J by 3 bases. The CDR3 is 15 amino acids. CDR1 GTSNPN and CDR2 SVGIG come from the germline V gene (reference sequence). The DNA of the CDR3 is TGTGCCTGGACACAGACTAGCGGGGGAAAAGAGACCCAGTACTTC. Amino acids: CAWTQTSGGKETQYF.

The CDR3 loop reads CASRAGTGNTEAFF. CDR3 coding DNA: TGTGCCAGCAGAGCCGGGACAGGGAACACTGAAGCTTTCTTT. The gene calls are TRBV6-5 and TRBJ1-1, with 8 bases that match TRBD1. The V segment lost 6 bases and the J segment 1 base; nucleotides outside the gene matches: 4. The CDR3 runs to 14 residues. The germline V gene encodes CDR1 MNHEY and CDR2 SVGAGI.

V usage is TRBV28 and J usage is TRBJ2-3; 8 nucleotides match TRBD1. The CDR3 sequence is 15 residues long. Per the germline V gene, CDR1 is MDHEN and CDR2 is SYDVKM. J lost 0 bases, V lost 6 bases, and 5 bases had no gene match. CDR3 in DNA: TGTGCCAGCAGCTCGACAGGGGATAGCACAGATACGCAGTATTTT. The encoded protein is CASSSTGDSTDTQYF.